The 11 T cell receptor beta chains below all came from one sample that was sequenced in a study of shared clonotypes between healthy human individuals. Profiling relied on immunoSEQ multiplex PCR, and the TCRdb table lists in-frame clones only, not all of them. The sample includes some 1 million clones, more than 60% of them seen just once. The sequencing sample was made of memory CD4+ T cells sorted from blood. As to subset: CD45RA-negative fraction. These receptors were obtained from a man aged 18 to 30 in good health.

This clone was found a few times. The rearrangement links TRBV6-1 to TRBJ1-5; 7 bases line up with TRBD1. CDR1 and CDR2 (germline): MNHNS, SASEGT. This CDR3 has 15 amino acids. Unmatched junction bases numbered 8, after V lost 4 bases and J lost 5 bases. CDR3 loop: CASSVGDSQYQPQHF. DNA of the CDR3: TGTGCCAGCAGTGTCGGGGACAGCCAGTATCAGCCCCAGCATTTT.

This sequence joins TRBV14 and TRBJ1-6; D remains ambiguous. Trimming took 0 bases from V and 0 from J, leaving 18 bases between them. This CDR3 region has 20 residues. Germline V gene data show CDR1 as SGHDN and CDR2 as FVKESK. Here the CDR3 reads CASSQDLGQPNYSYNSPLHF. The CDR3, as DNA: TGTGCCAGCAGCCAAGATCTAGGGCAGCCTAACTACTCCTATAATTCACCCCTCCACTTT.

In nucleotides, the CDR3 is TGTGCCAGCAGCTTGAGCCAGGATTATGGCTACACCTTC. Protein sequence: CASSLSQDYGYTF. V gene TRBV5-4 combines with J gene TRBJ1-2; D ambiguous. Germline CDR1 and CDR2: SGHNT and YYREEE (reference sequence). Trimming pared 1 base from V and 5 bases from J, leaving 9 bases between. This CDR3 has 13 residues.

There are a few counts of this clone. This chain joins TRBV6-5 and TRBJ1-6; the match to TRBD1 covers 8 bases. CDR3 length: 15 residues. Germline V CDR1 and CDR2: MNHEY, SVGAGI. J was trimmed by 7 bases and V by 3 bases; bases with no gene match: 5. CDR3 protein: CASSYRGQDNSPLHF. The DNA of the CDR3 is TGTGCCAGCAGTTATAGGGGACAGGACAATTCACCCCTCCACTTT.

The chain employs TRBV25-1 and TRBJ1-6, with no clear D. Per the germline V gene, CDR1 is MGHDK and CDR2 is SYGVNS. Trimming removed 1 base at V and 5 bases at J, with 9 bases between. There are 15 residues in the CDR3. The chain's CDR3 is CASSESRGHNSPLHF. In nucleotides, the CDR3 is TGTGCCAGCAGTGAATCTCGTGGCCATAATTCACCCCTCCACTTT.

This clone has a single count. V gene TRBV6-5 combines with J gene TRBJ2-3; D is ambiguous. V lost 4 bases and J lost 3, with 11 bases in between. The CDR3 has 14 amino acids. Germline V gene data show CDR1 as MNHEY and CDR2 as SVGAGI. CDR3 nucleotides: TGTGCCAGCAGTTCAGGACGGTATACAGATACGCAGTATTTT. It is translated as CASSSGRYTDTQYF.

As to this clone: The same CDR3 can be traced to other DNA sequences in this sample. The V and J genes are TRBV5-1 and TRBJ2-7; tentative D call: TRBD2 (6 bases). Trimming took off 0 bases at V and 3 bases at J, with 10 bases between the two ends. Germline CDR1 reads SGHRS; CDR2 reads YFSETQ. CDR3 length: 14 residues. The CDR3 nucleotides are TGCGCCAGCAGCTTGGGACTAGTAAGCTACGAGCAGTACTTC. Protein sequence: CASSLGLVSYEQYF.

The chain joins TRBV29-1 to TRBJ1-4; the match to TRBD1 covers 7 bases. In germline, CDR1 is SQVTM, CDR2 ANQGSEA. This CDR3 has 13 residues. The ends lost 7 bases at V and 3 bases at J; junction bases unmatched: 5. CDR3 DNA sequence: TGCAGCGCCCGACAGGGCGCTAATGAAAAACTGTTTTTT. As protein: CSARQGANEKLFF.

On this clone: The germline gene is not matched at one end of the junction; a read error may be the cause. The rearrangement uses TRBV7-7 and TRBJ2-3; no definite D call. CDR1 SSHAT and CDR2 FNYEAQ come from the germline V gene (reference sequence). The CDR3 contains 13 residues. CDR3 in amino acids: CASSDSITDTQYF. CDR3 nucleotide sequence: TGTGCTAGCAGCGACTCCATCACAGATACGCAGTATTTT.

This clone was seen a single time. The chain employs TRBV20-1 and TRBJ1-3; D is undetermined. The CDR3 length is 11 residues. Trimming shortened V by 6 bases and J by 4 bases, and 7 bases separated the two germline ends. Germline assignment: CDR1 DFQATT and CDR2 SNEGSKA (reference sequence). CDR3 in amino acids: CSAATGNTIYF. The DNA for the CDR3 is TGCAGTGCGGCGACAGGAAACACCATATATTTT.

The V call is TRBV18, the J call TRBJ2-3, with 10 nucleotides matching TRBD2. This CDR3 is 16 amino acids long. Losses at the gene ends were 1 base for V and 5 bases for J; bases not matched to a gene: 6. CDR1 and CDR2 (germline): KGHSH, LQKENI. CDR3 coding DNA: TGTGCCAGCTCACCACTCAGCGGGGGGGCGAAAGATACGCAGTATTTT. Its protein product is CASSPLSGGAKDTQYF.